The present TCR beta chain was sequenced within a study of blood T cells in healthy people across ages. J gave up 4 bases and V 6 bases, and 9 bases lay outside the gene matches. The length of the CDR3 is 15 residues. CDR1 and CDR2 from the germline V gene are MNHEY and SVGEGT. PCR was performed a second time for about 6 to 12 cycles using a sample-barcoded 5' primer and a J-beta primer mix. TCRdb fed the 5' RACE reads into MiXCR, producing one record per CDR3 protein. The sample comprises over 450,000 distinct CDR3 sequences, about 25% of which are singletons, and around 10% rests with the top ten. These data were also reused for a study on T cells of mothers and their children.

The material sequenced was blood. The chain carries TRBV6-2 or TRBV6-3 and TRBJ2-5, with 9 bases lining up with TRBD1. The TCR was taken from a boy between 10 and 17 years old in good health. As DNA, the CDR3 is TGTGCCAGCAGCGCTCGCAAGGACAGGGGAGAGACCCAGTACTTC. Its translation is CASSARKDRGETQYF.